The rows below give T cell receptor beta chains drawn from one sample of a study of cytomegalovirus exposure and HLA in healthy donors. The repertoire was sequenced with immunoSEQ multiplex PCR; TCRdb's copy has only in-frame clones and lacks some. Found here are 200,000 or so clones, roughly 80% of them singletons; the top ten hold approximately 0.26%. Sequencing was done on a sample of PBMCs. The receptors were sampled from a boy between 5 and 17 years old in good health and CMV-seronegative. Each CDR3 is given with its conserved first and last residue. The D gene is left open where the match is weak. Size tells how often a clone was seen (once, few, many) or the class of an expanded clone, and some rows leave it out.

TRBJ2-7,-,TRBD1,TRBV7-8,CASSSLTGNTYEQYF,TGTGCCAGCAGCAGCTTGACAGGGAACACCTACGAGCAGTACTTC
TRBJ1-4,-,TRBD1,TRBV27,CASSRSQGGREKLFF,TGTGCCAGCAGCCGGAGCCAGGGGGGTCGAGAAAAACTGTTTTTT
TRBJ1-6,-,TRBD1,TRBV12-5,CASGLVTGTGHSPLHF,TGTGCTAGTGGTTTGGTAACCGGGACAGGTCATTCACCCCTCCACTTT
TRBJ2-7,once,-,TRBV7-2,CASGGTVYEQYF,TGTGCCAGCGGGGGGACAGTTTACGAGCAGTACTTC
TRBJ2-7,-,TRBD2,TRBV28,CASSFEVAGGFYEQYF,TGTGCCAGCAGTTTCGAGGTAGCGGGAGGGTTCTACGAGCAGTACTTC
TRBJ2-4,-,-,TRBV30,CAWRMSENIQYF,TGTGCCTGGAGGATGTCAGAAAACATTCAGTACTTC
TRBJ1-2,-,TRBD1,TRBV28,CASSQGVSGYTF,TGTGCCAGCAGTCAGGGGGTCTCTGGCTACACCTTC
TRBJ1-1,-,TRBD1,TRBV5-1,CASSGLQGLDTEAFF,TGCGCCAGCAGCGGACTACAGGGGTTGGACACTGAAGCTTTCTTT
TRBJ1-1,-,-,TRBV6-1,CASSESGGYTEAFF,TGTGCCAGCAGTGAAAGCGGGGGATACACTGAAGCTTTCTTT
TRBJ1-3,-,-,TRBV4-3,CASSPSPGTGNTIYF,TGCGCCAGCAGCCCGAGTCCCGGGACTGGAAACACCATATATTTT
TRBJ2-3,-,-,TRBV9,CASSVGDTTSTDTQYF,TGTGCCAGCAGCGTTGGGGACACGACAAGCACAGATACGCAGTATTTT
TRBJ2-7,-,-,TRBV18,CASSPHSYEQYF,TGTGCCAGCTCACCACACAGCTACGAGCAGTACTTC
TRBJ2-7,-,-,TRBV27,CASSLLGGGPSYEQYF,TGTGCCAGCAGTTTATTAGGGGGAGGGCCCTCCTACGAGCAGTACTTC
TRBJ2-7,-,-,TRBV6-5,CASTPAVAGEQYF,TGTGCCAGCACCCCCGCCGTTGCGGGCGAGCAGTACTTC
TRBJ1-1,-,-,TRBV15,CATSRDQAGEAFF,TGTGCCACCAGCAGAGATCAGGCAGGTGAAGCTTTCTTT
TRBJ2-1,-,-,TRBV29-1,CSVVASPNRQTRASYNEQFF,TGCAGCGTTGTGGCCAGCCCTAACCGACAAACTAGGGCCTCCTACAATGAGCAGTTCTTC
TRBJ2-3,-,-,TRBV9,CASSLASDTQYF,TGTGCCAGCTCCCTAGCTTCAGATACGCAGTATTTT
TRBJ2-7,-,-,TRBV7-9,CASSLSGQIYEQYF,TGTGCCAGCAGCTTGTCGGGACAAATCTACGAGCAGTACTTC
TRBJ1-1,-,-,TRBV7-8,CASSLAVFLGQERNTEAFF,TGTGCCAGCAGCTTAGCTGTCTTCTTGGGACAAGAAAGGAACACTGAAGCTTTCTTT
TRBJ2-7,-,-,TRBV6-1,CASSEGPVYEQYF,TGTGCCAGCAGTGAGGGGCCGGTCTACGAGCAGTACTTC
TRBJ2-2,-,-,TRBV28,CASHVGGTTGELFF,TGTGCCAGCCACGTGGGGGGTACCACCGGGGAGCTGTTTTTT
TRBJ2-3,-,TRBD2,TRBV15,CATGLAGGGTDTQYF,TGTGCCACGGGACTAGCGGGAGGAGGCACAGATACGCAGTATTTT
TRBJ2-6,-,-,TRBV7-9,CASSLGGNLGANVLTF,TGTGCCAGCAGCTTAGGAGGCAACTTAGGGGCCAACGTCCTGACTTTC
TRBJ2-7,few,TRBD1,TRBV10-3,CAISEGQGRLWEQYF,TGTGCCATCAGTGAGGGACAGGGACGACTCTGGGAGCAGTACTTC
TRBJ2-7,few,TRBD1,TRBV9,CASSPPGQAYEQYF,TGTGCCAGCAGCCCCCCGGGACAGGCCTACGAGCAGTACTTC
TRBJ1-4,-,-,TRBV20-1,CSARDAISF,TGCAGTGCTAGAGATGCTATTTCCTTT
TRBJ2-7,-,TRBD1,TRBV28,CASSSILGQGAFSSYEQYF,TGTGCCAGCAGTTCCATTTTGGGACAGGGGGCGTTCTCCTCCTACGAGCAGTACTTC
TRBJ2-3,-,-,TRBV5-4,CASSLLARDTDTQYF,TGTGCCAGCAGCTTGCTAGCAAGGGACACAGATACGCAGTATTTT
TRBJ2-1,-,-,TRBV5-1,CASSLAPGTVYNEQFF,TGCGCCAGCAGCTTGGCCCCCGGGACTGTGTACAATGAGCAGTTCTTC
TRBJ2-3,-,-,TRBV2,CASRVPQGDTQYF,TGTGCCAGCAGAGTACCTCAGGGGGATACGCAGTATTTT
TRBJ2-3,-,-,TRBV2,CASSAGQLTDTQYF,TGTGCCAGCAGTGCAGGACAGCTCACAGATACGCAGTATTTT
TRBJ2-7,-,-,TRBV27,CASSWQGAYEQYF,TGTGCCAGCAGTTGGCAGGGCGCCTACGAGCAGTACTTC
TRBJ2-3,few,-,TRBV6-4,CASSDVGGADTQYF,TGTGCCAGCAGTGACGTAGGGGGGGCAGATACGCAGTATTTT
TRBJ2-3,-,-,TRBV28,CASSHDRWGLRADTQYF,TGTGCCAGCAGTCACGACAGGTGGGGATTGCGGGCAGATACGCAGTATTTT
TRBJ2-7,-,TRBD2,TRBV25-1,CASSPIGGVEQYF,TGTGCCAGCAGCCCAATCGGGGGGGTCGAGCAGTACTTC
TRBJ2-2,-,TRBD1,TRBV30,CAWDRGRNTGELFF,TGTGCCTGGGACAGGGGGCGGAACACCGGGGAGCTGTTTTTT
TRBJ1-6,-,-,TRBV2,CASSEARSSPLHF,TGTGCCAGCAGTGAAGCTCGTAGTTCACCCCTCCACTTT